These T cell receptor beta chains were read from a single sample in a study of T cells in localized non-small cell lung cancer. Measured with immunoSEQ multiplex PCR; TCRdb has only the in-frame clones, and not every one. The sample comprises 25,000 to 30,000 clones, 80% to 95% of which are singletons, and approximately 3.9% rests with the top ten. The sequencing here drew on peripheral blood mononuclear cells, taken before any cancer treatment. These receptors all come from a woman aged 40 to 75 with stage III lung adenocarcinoma. Each CDR3 is given with its conserved first and last residue. D genes are given only for firm matches. Size is omitted from some rows. Given values are once, few, many or a class for expanded clones.

v_call: TRBV6-6; j_call: TRBJ1-2; d_call: -; clone_size: -; cdr3_nt: TGTGCCAGCAGTTATTTGGGGGGGGATGGCTACACCTTC; cdr3_aa: CASSYLGGDGYTF
v_call: TRBV7-9; j_call: TRBJ1-6; d_call: -; clone_size: -; cdr3_nt: TGTGCCAGCAGCCAAGCGACCTCGAGCTCCTATAATTCACCCCTCCACTTT; cdr3_aa: CASSQATSSSYNSPLHF
v_call: TRBV19; j_call: TRBJ1-6; d_call: TRBD1; clone_size: -; cdr3_nt: TGTGCCAGTAGTACGACAGGGGAACATTCACCCCTCCACTTT; cdr3_aa: CASSTTGEHSPLHF
v_call: TRBV27; j_call: TRBJ1-1; d_call: TRBD1; clone_size: few; cdr3_nt: TGTGCCAGCAGTTTCAGGGGGCCGTCGAACACTGAAGCTTTCTTT; cdr3_aa: CASSFRGPSNTEAFF
v_call: TRBV5-1; j_call: TRBJ2-1; d_call: -; clone_size: -; cdr3_nt: TGCGCCAGCAGCCTGGGATCGATAACGGCCAATGAGCAGTTCTTC; cdr3_aa: CASSLGSITANEQFF
v_call: TRBV7-9; j_call: TRBJ2-2; d_call: TRBD1; clone_size: -; cdr3_nt: TGTGCCAGCAGCACCGGGACAGGGGGCGCAGTCACCGGGGAGCTGTTTTTT; cdr3_aa: CASSTGTGGAVTGELFF
v_call: TRBV18; j_call: TRBJ2-1; d_call: TRBD2; clone_size: -; cdr3_nt: TGTGCCAGCTCACCACCGGCTAGCGGGCCGACCTACAATGAGCAGTTCTTC; cdr3_aa: CASSPPASGPTYNEQFF
v_call: TRBV29-1; j_call: TRBJ2-1; d_call: TRBD2; clone_size: -; cdr3_nt: TGCAGCGCTCCAGGGACTAGCGGGAAATACAATGAGCAGTTCTTC; cdr3_aa: CSAPGTSGKYNEQFF
v_call: TRBV11-2; j_call: TRBJ1-6; d_call: -; clone_size: -; cdr3_nt: TGTGCCAGCAGCACACAGTCGGGGGGTAATTCACCCCTCCACTTT; cdr3_aa: CASSTQSGGNSPLHF
v_call: TRBV29-1; j_call: TRBJ2-1; d_call: TRBD2; clone_size: -; cdr3_nt: TGCAGCGTTTCCCCTAGCGGTTCCTACAATGAGCAGTTCTTC; cdr3_aa: CSVSPSGSYNEQFF
v_call: TRBV18; j_call: TRBJ2-5; d_call: TRBD1; clone_size: -; cdr3_nt: TGTGCCAGCTCACCGACAGGGTTCCAAGAGACCCAGTACTTC; cdr3_aa: CASSPTGFQETQYF
v_call: TRBV5-4; j_call: TRBJ2-1; d_call: -; clone_size: -; cdr3_nt: TGTGCCAGCAGCGCCCGGGACTCGTACAATGAGCAGTTCTTC; cdr3_aa: CASSARDSYNEQFF
v_call: TRBV5-6; j_call: TRBJ2-5; d_call: TRBD2; clone_size: -; cdr3_nt: TGTGCCAGCAGCTTAGCGGGGGGCCATACCCAGTACTTC; cdr3_aa: CASSLAGGHTQYF
v_call: TRBV30; j_call: TRBJ2-5; d_call: TRBD1; clone_size: -; cdr3_nt: TGTGCCTGGAGTGCCGGACAGGGTTCAGGGGAGACCCAGTACTTC; cdr3_aa: CAWSAGQGSGETQYF
v_call: TRBV7-2; j_call: TRBJ2-1; d_call: -; clone_size: few; cdr3_nt: TGTGCCAGCAGTCTTACCCGACAGGACCTCTCCTACAATGAGCAGTTCTTC; cdr3_aa: CASSLTRQDLSYNEQFF
v_call: TRBV5-1; j_call: TRBJ2-5; d_call: -; clone_size: -; cdr3_nt: TGCGCCAGCAGCTTGGACGGGTGGGAGACCCAGTACTTC; cdr3_aa: CASSLDGWETQYF
v_call: TRBV6-1; j_call: TRBJ1-1; d_call: TRBD1; clone_size: -; cdr3_nt: TGTGCCAGCAGTGGGACAGGGGAAACTGAAGCTTTCTTT; cdr3_aa: CASSGTGETEAFF
v_call: TRBV19; j_call: TRBJ1-5; d_call: -; clone_size: -; cdr3_nt: TGTGCCAGTAGTATGGACGTTAGCAATCAGCCCCAGCATTTT; cdr3_aa: CASSMDVSNQPQHF
v_call: TRBV18; j_call: TRBJ1-1; d_call: TRBD1; clone_size: -; cdr3_nt: TGTGCCAGCTCACTAGACAGGGGTAGCGTGAACACTGAAGCTTTCTTT; cdr3_aa: CASSLDRGSVNTEAFF
v_call: TRBV28; j_call: TRBJ2-2; d_call: TRBD1; clone_size: once; cdr3_nt: TGTGCCAGCGGGGGGACAGGGATCACCGGGGAGCTGTTTTTT; cdr3_aa: CASGGTGITGELFF
v_call: TRBV7-8; j_call: TRBJ2-1; d_call: -; clone_size: -; cdr3_nt: TGTGCCAGCAGCGCCAGGGGGGGCTCCTACAATGAGCAGTTCTTC; cdr3_aa: CASSARGGSYNEQFF
v_call: TRBV9; j_call: TRBJ2-7; d_call: TRBD1; clone_size: -; cdr3_nt: TGTGCCAGCAGCCCTGGGACAGGTATTATTTACGAGCAGTACTTC; cdr3_aa: CASSPGTGIIYEQYF
v_call: TRBV28; j_call: TRBJ2-1; d_call: TRBD1; clone_size: -; cdr3_nt: TGTGCCAGCAGTCGACAGGGCTTGGTGGAGCAGTTCTTC; cdr3_aa: CASSRQGLVEQFF
v_call: TRBV4-2; j_call: TRBJ2-2; d_call: TRBD1; clone_size: -; cdr3_nt: TGTGCCAGCAGCCCCCGAGACAGGGAAACCGGGGAGCTGTTTTTT; cdr3_aa: CASSPRDRETGELFF
v_call: TRBV18; j_call: TRBJ2-1; d_call: TRBD2; clone_size: -; cdr3_nt: TGTGCCAGCTCACCACTGGCTAGCGGAACATTTTACAATGAGCAGTTCTTC; cdr3_aa: CASSPLASGTFYNEQFF
v_call: TRBV6-4; j_call: TRBJ2-1; d_call: TRBD2; clone_size: -; cdr3_nt: TGTGCCAGCAGTGACTCGCTAGCGGGAGTAACTGAGCAGTTCTTC; cdr3_aa: CASSDSLAGVTEQFF
v_call: TRBV19; j_call: TRBJ2-2; d_call: TRBD1; clone_size: -; cdr3_nt: TGTGCCAGTAATGGCCGACAGGGGAACACCGGGGAGCTGTTTTTT; cdr3_aa: CASNGRQGNTGELFF
v_call: TRBV10-3; j_call: TRBJ2-1; d_call: -; clone_size: once; cdr3_nt: TGTGCCATCAGTGAGCCGCATAGTGGGGGAAGCTACAATGAGCAGTTCTTC; cdr3_aa: CAISEPHSGGSYNEQFF
v_call: TRBV4-3; j_call: TRBJ1-4; d_call: TRBD1; clone_size: -; cdr3_nt: TGCGCCAGCAGCCAAGATCGGAACGACAGGGCTTCTAATGAAAAACTGTTTTTT; cdr3_aa: CASSQDRNDRASNEKLFF
v_call: TRBV27; j_call: TRBJ2-5; d_call: -; clone_size: -; cdr3_nt: TGTGCCAGCAGTTTCCAAGGGACGAGTTACCAAGAGACCCAGTACTTC; cdr3_aa: CASSFQGTSYQETQYF
v_call: TRBV27; j_call: TRBJ1-5; d_call: TRBD1; clone_size: -; cdr3_nt: TGTGCCAGCAGTTCATTGACAGGGGATAGCAATCAGCCCCAGCATTTT; cdr3_aa: CASSSLTGDSNQPQHF
v_call: TRBV6-1; j_call: TRBJ2-1; d_call: TRBD2; clone_size: -; cdr3_nt: TGTGCCAGCAGTGTCATCGGGACTAGCGGTCGGAATGAGCAGTTCTTC; cdr3_aa: CASSVIGTSGRNEQFF
v_call: TRBV11-2; j_call: TRBJ2-7; d_call: -; clone_size: -; cdr3_nt: TGTGCCAGCAGCTTAGATGGGACTGGGTTACTCTACGAGCAGTACTTC; cdr3_aa: CASSLDGTGLLYEQYF
v_call: TRBV7-3; j_call: TRBJ1-5; d_call: TRBD1; clone_size: -; cdr3_nt: TGTGCCAGCAGCGCTAAGTGGACAGGGGACTACAATCAGCCCCAGCATTTT; cdr3_aa: CASSAKWTGDYNQPQHF
v_call: TRBV11-2; j_call: TRBJ2-3; d_call: TRBD2; clone_size: -; cdr3_nt: TGTGCCAGCAGCTTATTCTCAGCGGGAGTGGCAGATACGCAGTATTTT; cdr3_aa: CASSLFSAGVADTQYF
v_call: TRBV6-5; j_call: TRBJ1-2; d_call: TRBD1; clone_size: -; cdr3_nt: TGTGCCAGCAGTTACACGGACAGGGATGGCTACACCTTC; cdr3_aa: CASSYTDRDGYTF
v_call: TRBV5-6; j_call: TRBJ2-7; d_call: -; clone_size: -; cdr3_nt: TGTGCCAGCAGCTTGGCTTCTCCAACTCCCTACGAGCAGTACTTC; cdr3_aa: CASSLASPTPYEQYF
v_call: TRBV18; j_call: TRBJ2-7; d_call: TRBD1; clone_size: -; cdr3_nt: TGTGCCAGCTCACCAAAGGGACAGGGGCCCTACGAGCAGTACTTC; cdr3_aa: CASSPKGQGPYEQYF
v_call: TRBV7-9; j_call: TRBJ1-5; d_call: -; clone_size: -; cdr3_nt: TGTGCCAGCAGCTTTACAGAATCATGGCCCCAGCATTTT; cdr3_aa: CASSFTESWPQHF
v_call: TRBV5-1; j_call: TRBJ1-4; d_call: -; clone_size: -; cdr3_nt: TGCGCCAGCAGCTTGGTCGGTTCTAATGAAAAACTGTTTTTT; cdr3_aa: CASSLVGSNEKLFF
v_call: TRBV30; j_call: TRBJ2-2; d_call: -; clone_size: -; cdr3_nt: TGTGCCTCGGGACCGCAAAGGATCGGGGAGCTGTTTTTT; cdr3_aa: CASGPQRIGELFF
v_call: TRBV7-9; j_call: TRBJ2-3; d_call: TRBD2; clone_size: -; cdr3_nt: TGTGCCAGCAGCCTACTAGCGGGAGCAGATACGCAGTATTTT; cdr3_aa: CASSLLAGADTQYF